Listed below are T cell receptor beta chains from one sample, sequenced in a study of shared clonotypes between healthy human individuals. Sequencing was performed with immunoSEQ multiplex PCR; in TCRdb, only in-frame clones are kept and a portion is missing. The data contain fewer than 1.8 million clones, less than 99% of them singletons. Input material: naive CD4+ T cells sorted from blood. Every receptor here comes from a man aged 25 to 45 in good health. Each CDR3 is given with its conserved first and last residue. D genes are given only for firm matches. Clone size is not always given. Where it is, it says once, few, many or a class for expanded clones.

v_gene	j_gene	abundance	d_gene	len	CDR3aa	CDR3nt
TRBV5-5	TRBJ2-7	.	.	12	CASSGSFYEQYF	TGTGCCAGCAGCGGCAGCTTCTACGAGCAGTACTTC
TRBV10-3	TRBJ2-3	.	TRBD2	18	CAISEWGTSGSWTDTQYF	TGTGCCATCAGTGAGTGGGGGACTAGCGGGAGCTGGACAGATACGCAGTATTTT
TRBV19	TRBJ1-2	.	.	14	CASSIVVTNYGYTF	TGTGCCAGTAGTATAGTGGTGACTAACTATGGCTACACCTTC
TRBV5-1	TRBJ2-1	once	.	15	CASSFTAGSVHEQFF	TGCGCCAGCAGCTTTACCGCAGGTTCGGTCCATGAGCAGTTCTTC
TRBV28	TRBJ1-5	once	.	13	CASRSSGSQPQHF	TGTGCCAGCAGGTCCTCGGGGAGTCAGCCCCAGCATTTT
TRBV19	TRBJ2-1	.	TRBD1	13	CASSTDRVNEQFF	TGTGCCAGTAGTACTGACAGGGTCAATGAGCAGTTCTTC
TRBV5-1	TRBJ2-7	.	TRBD2	17	CASSSSPGAGVSYEQYF	TGCGCCAGCAGCTCTTCCCCTGGAGCGGGAGTGTCCTACGAGCAGTACTTC
TRBV5-1	TRBJ2-7	once	.	12	CASSLSGYEQYF	TGCGCCAGCAGCTTGTCAGGCTACGAGCAGTACTTC
TRBV5-8	TRBJ2-7	.	TRBD1	16	CASSGDRPNKPYEQYF	TGTGCCAGCAGCGGGGACAGGCCGAACAAGCCCTACGAGCAGTACTTC
TRBV7-2	TRBJ2-7	.	.	15	CASSSFAGLSYEQYF	TGTGCCAGCAGCTCGTTTGCGGGCCTTTCCTACGAGCAGTACTTC